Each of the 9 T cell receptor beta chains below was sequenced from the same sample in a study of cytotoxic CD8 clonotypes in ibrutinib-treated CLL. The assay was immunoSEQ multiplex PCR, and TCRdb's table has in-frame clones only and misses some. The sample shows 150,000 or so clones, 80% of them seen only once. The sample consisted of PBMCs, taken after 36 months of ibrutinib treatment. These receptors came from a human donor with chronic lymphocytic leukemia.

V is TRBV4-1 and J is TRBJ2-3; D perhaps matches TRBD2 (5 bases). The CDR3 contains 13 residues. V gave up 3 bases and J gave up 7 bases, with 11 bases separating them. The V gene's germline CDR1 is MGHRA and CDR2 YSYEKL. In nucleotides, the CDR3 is TGCGCCAGCAGCCACGAGGGAACAAATACGCAGTATTTT. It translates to CASSHEGTNTQYF.

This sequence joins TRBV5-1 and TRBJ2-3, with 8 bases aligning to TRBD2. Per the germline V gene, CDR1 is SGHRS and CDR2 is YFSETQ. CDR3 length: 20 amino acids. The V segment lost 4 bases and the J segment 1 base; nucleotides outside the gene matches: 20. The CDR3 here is CASSEVVERGKPSGTDTQYF. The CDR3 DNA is TGCGCCAGCAGCGAAGTTGTTGAGCGGGGGAAGCCGTCCGGCACAGATACGCAGTATTTT.

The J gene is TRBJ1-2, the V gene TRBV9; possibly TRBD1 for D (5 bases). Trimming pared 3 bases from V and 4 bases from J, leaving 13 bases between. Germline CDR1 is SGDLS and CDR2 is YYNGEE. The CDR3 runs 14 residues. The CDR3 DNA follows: TGTGCCAGCAGCGCGGGGGACCTCATCTATGGCTACACCTTC. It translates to CASSAGDLIYGYTF.

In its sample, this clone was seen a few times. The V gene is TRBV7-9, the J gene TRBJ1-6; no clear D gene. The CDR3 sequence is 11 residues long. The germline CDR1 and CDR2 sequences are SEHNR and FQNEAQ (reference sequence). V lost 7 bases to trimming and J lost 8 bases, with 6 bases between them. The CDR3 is CASTTYSPLHF. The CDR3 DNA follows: TGTGCCAGCACCACATATTCACCCCTCCACTTT.

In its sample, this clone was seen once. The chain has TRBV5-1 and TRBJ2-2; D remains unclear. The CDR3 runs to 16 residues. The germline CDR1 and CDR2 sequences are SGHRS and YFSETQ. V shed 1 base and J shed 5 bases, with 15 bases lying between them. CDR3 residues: CASSLTKVGFTGELFF. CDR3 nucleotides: TGCGCCAGCAGCTTGACTAAAGTCGGATTTACCGGGGAGCTGTTTTTT.

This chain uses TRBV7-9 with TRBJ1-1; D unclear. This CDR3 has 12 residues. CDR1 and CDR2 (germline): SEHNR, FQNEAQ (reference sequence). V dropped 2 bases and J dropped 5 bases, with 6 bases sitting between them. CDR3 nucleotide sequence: TGTGCCAGCAGCTTACTAGTTACTGAAGCTTTCTTT. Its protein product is CASSLLVTEAFF. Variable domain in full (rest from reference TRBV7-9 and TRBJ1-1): DTGVSQNPRHKITKRGQNVTFRCDPISEHNRLYWYRQTLGQGPEFLTYFQNEAQLEKSRLLSDRFSAERPKGSFSTLEIQRTEQGDSAMYLCASSLLVTEAFFGQGTRLTVV.

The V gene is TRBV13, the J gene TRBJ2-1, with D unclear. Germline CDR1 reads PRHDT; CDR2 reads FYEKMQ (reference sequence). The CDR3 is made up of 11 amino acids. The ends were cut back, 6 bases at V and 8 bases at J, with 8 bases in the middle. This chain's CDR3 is CASRSIHEQFF. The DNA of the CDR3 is TGTGCCAGCAGGAGTATCCATGAGCAGTTCTTC.

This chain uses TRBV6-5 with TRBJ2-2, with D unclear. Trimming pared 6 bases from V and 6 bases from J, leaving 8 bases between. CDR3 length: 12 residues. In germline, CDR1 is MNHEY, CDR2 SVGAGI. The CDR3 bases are TGTGCCAGCAGCCGCTCGGCCGGGGAGCTGTTTTTT. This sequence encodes CASSRSAGELFF.

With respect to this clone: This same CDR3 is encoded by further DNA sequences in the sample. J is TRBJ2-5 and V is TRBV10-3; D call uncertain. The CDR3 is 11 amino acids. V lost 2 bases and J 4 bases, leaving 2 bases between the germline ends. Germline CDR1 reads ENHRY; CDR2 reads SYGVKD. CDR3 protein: CAISEGETQYF. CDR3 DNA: TGTGCCATCAGTGAGGGAGAGACCCAGTACTTC.